The 6 T cell receptor beta chains listed next were all sequenced from one sample in a study of graft-versus-host responses after intestinal transplantation. Assay used: immunoSEQ multiplex PCR; TCRdb lists only in-frame clones, some missing. The sample consists of approximately 86,000 clones, under 95% of them appearing once. Their cognate antigens are unknown. The specimen was unstimulated CD8+ T cells sorted from spleen or lymph node cells, collected before transplant. The origin of the receptors is a human donor who was the organ donor for an intestinal transplant.

The chain carries TRBV30 and TRBJ2-3; weak D call: TRBD1 (5 bases). Germline CDR1 GTSNPN, CDR2 SVGIG (reference sequence). The CDR3 runs 17 residues. With 8 bases removed from V and 4 bases from J, the gap between germline ends came to 28 bases. CDR3 in DNA: TGTGCCCTGACGGACGGGTTCAGGGTCGTTCCCCCAGATACGCAGTATTTT. Its protein is CALTDGFRVVPPDTQYF.

The rearrangement links TRBV4-3 to TRBJ1-6, with D unresolved. Trimming removed 4 bases at V and 7 bases at J, with 11 bases between. This CDR3 contains 14 residues. The germline CDR1 and CDR2 sequences are LGHNA and YSLEER. The CDR3 region has the DNA TGCGCCAGCAGCCCCCCAGGCGGGAATTCACCCCTCCACTTT. It translates to CASSPPGGNSPLHF.

The chain is built from TRBV27 and TRBJ2-5; TRBD2 agrees at 9 bases. Germline CDR1 MNHEY, CDR2 SMNVEV (reference sequence). The CDR3 has 15 residues. Trimming at V came to 8 bases and at J to 2 bases, leaving 9 bases not matched to a gene. Here the CDR3 reads CASRVEAGGQETQYF. CDR3 nucleotide sequence: TGTGCCAGCCGGGTGGAAGCGGGGGGACAAGAGACCCAGTACTTC.

J is TRBJ2-1 and V is TRBV5-1; TRBD2 matches 9 bases. The CDR3 extends over 14 amino acids. J lost 3 bases, V lost 6 bases, and 4 bases had no gene match. CDR1 SGHRS and CDR2 YFSETQ come from the germline V gene. In DNA, the CDR3 is TGCGCCAGCACTCGAGCGGGGGGCTACAATGAGCAGTTCTTC. Its protein product is CASTRAGGYNEQFF.

The rearrangement uses TRBV7-9 and TRBJ2-7; tentative D call: TRBD1 (6 bases). In germline, CDR1 is SEHNR, CDR2 FQNEAQ (reference sequence). CDR3 length: 17 amino acids. V gave up 4 bases and J gave up 4 bases, with 23 bases separating them. The CDR3 nucleotides are TGTGCCAGCAGCTCCCCGGTCCTGACAGGTTCCCCGTACGAGCAGTACTTC. Residues: CASSSPVLTGSPYEQYF.

This chain links TRBV4-3 with TRBJ2-7, with D possibly being TRBD2 (5 bases). Trimming cost V 3 bases and J 0 bases, with 12 bases left between them. CDR1 is LGHNA, CDR2 YSLEER, per germline. The CDR3 covers 15 residues. The CDR3 loop reads CASSQGAWGSYEQYF. DNA of the CDR3: TGCGCCAGCAGCCAGGGAGCGTGGGGCTCCTACGAGCAGTACTTC.